This T cell receptor (beta chain) was identified during a study of blood T cell repertoires in COVID-19. In the study overall: The origin of the acute and convalescent COVID-19 samples was the United States, Italy and Spain. Nucleic acid was either cDNA or gDNA, and it came from T cells, B-cell-depleted T cells, or PBMCs.

CDR1 KGHSH and CDR2 LQKENI come from the germline V gene. The CDR3 is 15 amino acids. V lost 3 bases, J lost 4 bases, and 14 bases lay in between. Participants came from under 30 US areas, aged about 18 to 89 years. Participant-given clinical history determined each cohort assignment. Sequencing used immunoSEQ multiplex PCR; TCRdb keeps in-frame clones, though not all of them. The sample yields 250,000 to 300,000 clones, about 80% seen once. The J gene is TRBJ2-3, the V gene TRBV18, with a tentative D call TRBD2 (6 bases). The sample consisted of PBMCs or T cells enriched from blood (not recorded which). The receptor was isolated from a man aged 30 to 45 with acute COVID-19. CDR3 region: CASSPRTKIPDTQYF. The CDR3 nucleotides are TGTGCCAGCTCACCTAGGACTAAGATTCCAGATACGCAGTATTTT.